This section outlines one TCR beta chain sequence together with its context. Its binding antigen is unknown. Base qualities were left out, and no much larger clone turns up one base away. Collaborating institutions collected whole blood in K2EDTA tubes following their own protocols. For TCRbeta analysis, collaborator samples were shipped as frozen whole blood, as isolated PBMCs, or as DNA extracted from either sample type. This specimen comes from a study of blood T cell repertoires in COVID-19 (dated by TCRdb to 2020 to 2021). General notes on the study: Samples from collaborators originated in the United States, Italy and Spain and spanned both the acute and convalescent phases of COVID-19. Where available, HLA class I and class II types were taken from metadata supplied by the sample provider and were not determined by assay-based typing. Nearly every sample came with metadata listing a de-identified subject ID, COVID-19 status, age in years and sex. Subjects who had been exposed to COVID-19, were actively infected with it, or had recovered from it provided the deeply sampled blood TCRbeta repertoires that made up the dataset. The prospective study material was composed of cDNA or gDNA derived from T cells, B-cell-depleted T cells, or PBMCs. A freely available public database, intended as a resource for researchers studying the immune response to SARS-CoV-2, is where the repertoires were released. The samples were drawn from the first 160 participants of the ongoing ImmuneRACE study and from about 1,200 subjects provided by 6 global collaborators.

TCRbeta CDR3 regions were amplified from genomic DNA by means of the immunoSEQ Assay, a bias-controlled multiplex PCR. As for the authors' bioinformatics: Nucleated cell counts per sample were estimated from amplification of reference gene primers within the assay. Sequence reads were collapsed and filtered to measure the absolute abundance of every unique TCRbeta CDR3 rearrangement. For each sample, productive Simpson clonality was calculated by taking the square root of Simpson's diversity index across productive rearrangements. TCRdb's version of the immuneACCESS table is confined to in-frame rearrangements and falls short of the full clone set. An unresolved V gene accounts for under half of the shortfall where checked; the remainder is of unknown origin. Clonal size and the V and J genes are those of that table, whereas D and trimming came from the DNA. The sample profile shows fewer than 65,000 clones; roughly 85% of them were found once. Roughly 1.4% of the sample is taken by the ten largest.

Beyond this particular receptor, the publication reports: The quantity of clinical and demographic metadata differed by source and by participant and was supplied without curation.

As encoded in the germline V gene, CDR1 is LGHNA while CDR2 is YSLEER. Inclusive of the bounding cysteine and phenylalanine, the CDR3 is 15 residues long. Solely the CDR3 DNA is kept, with 45 bases framed from the first base. At the junction V is shortened by 3 bases and J by 3 bases, with 14 bases in between. The sequence links TRBV4-3 to TRBJ1-2; the D segment could be TRBD1, given 5 matching bases. What was sequenced was peripheral blood. The source of this sequence is a woman older than 75 with acute or convalescent COVID-19. The CDR3 here reads CASSHVQAGHYGYTF. The bases read TGCGCCAGCAGCCACGTACAGGCCGGGCACTATGGCTACACCTTC.